What follows are 29 T cell receptor beta chains derived from one specimen sequenced in a study of T cell responses to AZD1222 COVID-19 vaccine. Clones were sequenced by immunoSEQ multiplex PCR, and TCRdb holds only the in-frame ones, with some missing. The sample carries more than 120,000 clones, about 91% recorded once. The input for sequencing was peripheral blood, taken 28 days after the second AZD1222 dose. These receptors all stem from an adult who received the AZD1222 COVID-19 vaccine.

This chain uses TRBV5-6 with TRBJ2-7; 10 positions agree with TRBD2. Germline V CDR1 and CDR2: SGHDT, YYEEEE. Trimming cost V 4 bases and J 2 bases; bases outside gene matches: 3. The length of the CDR3 is 14 residues. The DNA of the CDR3 is TGTGCCAGCAGCCCGGGACTAGCGCCCTACGAGCAGTACTTC. This gives the protein CASSPGLAPYEQYF.

The chain carries TRBV7-8 and TRBJ2-5; weak D call: TRBD1 (6 bases). The V gene's germline CDR1 is SGHVS and CDR2 FQNEAQ. Trimming removed 7 bases from V and 9 bases from J, with 21 bases in between. The CDR3 is 14 amino acids. DNA for the CDR3: TGTGCCAGCATCGATAGGACAGTCTCTAGTCCCCAGTACTTC. Its translation: CASIDRTVSSPQYF. Full variable domain (outside the CDR3, taken from reference TRBV7-8 and TRBJ2-5): GAGVSQSPRYKVAKRGQDVALRCDPISGHVSLFWYQQALGQGPEFLTYFQNEAQLDKSGLPSDRFFAERPEGSVSTLKIQRTQQEDSAVYLCASIDRTVSSPQYFGPGTRLLVL.

V usage is TRBV5-1 and J usage is TRBJ1-4; possible D gene TRBD1, 6 bases. Germline-derived CDR1 and CDR2 are SGHRS and YFSETQ. The CDR3 has 14 residues. The ends were cut back, 4 bases at V and 7 bases at J, with 14 bases in the middle. CDR3 sequence: CASSQTQGFEKLFF. The CDR3 DNA sequence: TGCGCCAGCAGCCAAACGCAGGGGTTTGAAAAACTGTTTTTT.

This clone was counted a few times. The chain couples TRBV30 to TRBJ1-6; D is uncertain. The CDR3 is 13 amino acids. Germline V CDR1 and CDR2: GTSNPN, SVGIG (reference sequence). Trimming cost V 2 bases and J 10 bases, with 12 bases left between them. CDR3 loop: CAWSQAGSSPLHF. CDR3 DNA sequence: TGTGCCTGGAGTCAGGCGGGGAGCTCACCCCTCCACTTT. Full variable domain (remainder filled in from reference TRBV30 and TRBJ1-6): SQTIHQWPATLVQPVGSPLSLECTVEGTSNPNLYWYRQAAGRGLQLLFYSVGIGQISSEVPQNLSASRPQDRQFILSSKKLLLSDSGFYLCAWSQAGSSPLHFGNGTRLTVT.

V is TRBV2 and J is TRBJ1-5; the D gene is possibly TRBD1 (6 bases). The V end was cut by 6 bases, the J end by 2 bases, with 17 bases between. The CDR3 consists of 16 residues. Germline CDR1 SNHLY, CDR2 FYNNEI. DNA for the CDR3: TGTGCCAGCAGCTCTGCAGGGGCCTCTGGCAATCAGCCCCAGCATTTT. It yields the protein CASSSAGASGNQPQHF.

The chain couples TRBV6-1 to TRBJ1-5; 7 bases are a match to TRBD1. The CDR3 runs to 16 residues. The germline gives CDR1 MNHNS, CDR2 SASEGT. V gave up 2 bases and J gave up 2 bases; unmatched junction bases: 6. The CDR3 reads CASSEIGGRGNQPQHF. CDR3 in DNA: TGTGCCAGCAGTGAAATAGGGGGCAGGGGCAATCAGCCCCAGCATTTT.

V gene TRBV30 combines with J gene TRBJ1-1, with 7 bases identical to TRBD1. With 0 bases clipped from V and 3 bases from J, the junction kept 4 bases outside the gene matches. This CDR3 is built from 14 residues. CDR1 and CDR2 (germline): GTSNPN, SVGIG (reference sequence). The CDR3 DNA is TGTGCCTGGAGTGTAGGCAGGGGGTACACTGAAGCTTTCTTT. This codes for CAWSVGRGYTEAFF.

For this clone: This sample also contains other DNA sequences that code for the same CDR3. The rearrangement links TRBV5-1 to TRBJ1-6; 9 bases line up with TRBD1. V lost 2 bases to trimming and J lost 6 bases; unmatched junction nucleotides: 3. CDR1 is SGHRS, CDR2 YFSETQ, per germline. The CDR3 has 15 residues. CDR3 sequence: CASSLRQGGNSPLHF. CDR3 bases: TGCGCCAGCAGCTTACGACAGGGGGGTAATTCACCCCTCCACTTT.

The chain combines TRBV19 with TRBJ2-3; D may be TRBD2 (5 bases). The V gene lost 3 bases and the J gene lost 2 bases, with 12 bases spanning the gap. This CDR3 spans 15 amino acids. CDR1 LNHDA and CDR2 SQIVND come from the germline V gene (reference sequence). CDR3 nucleotides: TGTGCCAGTAGTATCCGGGATTTAAACACAGATACGCAGTATTTT. Translating gives CASSIRDLNTDTQYF. The entire variable domain, with the rest obtained from reference TRBV19 and TRBJ2-3, is as follows: DGGITQSPKYLFRKEGQNVTLSCEQNLNHDAMYWYRQDPGQGLRLIYYSQIVNDFQKGDIAEGYSVSREKKESFPLTVTSAQKNPTAFYLCASSIRDLNTDTQYFGPGTRLTVL.

The chain recombines TRBV5-1 with TRBJ1-1, with no clear D. Germline V gene sequence: CDR1 SGHRS, CDR2 YFSETQ. Trimming shortened V by 4 bases and J by 5 bases, and 18 bases separated the two germline ends. The CDR3 covers 15 residues. The CDR3 DNA reads as TGCGCCAGCAGCCTGGGTGATGGGGTCGGGACTGAAGCTTTCTTT. Translated: CASSLGDGVGTEAFF.

The chain links TRBV19 to TRBJ2-7; 10 nucleotides align to TRBD2. J gave up 3 bases and V 2 bases, and 1 base lay outside the gene matches. CDR1 is LNHDA, CDR2 SQIVND, per germline (reference sequence). The CDR3 spans 14 residues. The DNA of the CDR3 is TGTGCCAGTAGTATAACTAGCGGGATCTACGAGCAGTACTTC. It specifies CASSITSGIYEQYF.

This clone occurred a few times. The chain combines TRBV7-8 with TRBJ2-7; D uncertain. V dropped 0 bases and J dropped 0 bases, with 6 bases sitting between them. Germline loops: CDR1 SGHVS, CDR2 FQNEAQ. CDR3 length: 14 amino acids. Here the CDR3 DNA reads TGTGCCAGCAGCTTAGCGCCTAGCTCCTACGAGCAGTACTTC. Translation: CASSLAPSSYEQYF.

Note on this clone: Other DNA sequences of this sample code for an identical CDR3. CDR3 coding DNA: TGCGCCAGCAAAGACAGTGGAAACACCATATATTTT. This gives the protein CASKDSGNTIYF. The chain employs TRBV10-1 and TRBJ1-3; tentative D call: TRBD1 (5 bases). Trimming left V 7 bases short and J 3 bases short, with 7 bases between. Per the germline V gene, CDR1 is WNHNN and CDR2 is SYGVQD (reference sequence). CDR3 size: 12 residues.

This chain joins TRBV4-2 and TRBJ2-1; 9 bases are shared with TRBD2. The CDR3 consists of 16 residues. Trimming removed 1 base from V and 4 bases from J; junction bases left unmatched: 5. From germline, CDR1 is LGHNA and CDR2 YNFKEQ. CDR3 amino acids: CASSQGGGAKYNEQFF. The CDR3 nucleotides read TGTGCCAGCAGCCAAGGCGGGGGGGCGAAGTACAATGAGCAGTTCTTC.

This chain joins TRBV12-3 or TRBV12-4 and TRBJ1-5, with D hard to call. V lost 3 bases and J lost 3, with 6 bases in between. This CDR3 is 13 amino acids long. The CDR3 reads CASSFAANQPQHF. As DNA, the CDR3 is TGTGCCAGCAGTTTCGCGGCCAATCAGCCCCAGCATTTT.

The J gene is TRBJ1-1, the V gene TRBV18, with 10 bases identical to TRBD1. The CDR3 has 15 residues. Germline trimming cut 6 bases from V and 2 bases from J; bases unmatched to any gene: 6. Germline CDR1 and CDR2: KGHSH and LQKENI. CDR3 nucleotides: TGTGCCAGCTCTCCGACAGGGGGCATTAACACTGAAGCTTTCTTT. It is translated as CASSPTGGINTEAFF.

This clone appeared once. The chain links TRBV7-8 to TRBJ2-1; 7 nucleotides agree with TRBD2. The junction had 3 bases not matched to a gene; V was cut back by 3 bases and J by 4 bases. This CDR3 has 14 amino acids. Germline assignment: CDR1 SGHVS and CDR2 FQNEAQ. CDR3 region: CASSFSGQYNEQFF. Written as DNA, the CDR3 is TGTGCCAGCAGCTTTAGCGGGCAGTACAATGAGCAGTTCTTC.

The chain is built from TRBV6-1 and TRBJ1-2; no firm D call. Between the trimmed V and J ends, which lost 2 bases and 2 bases, there was a span of 12 bases. This CDR3 has 15 residues. Germline CDR1 is MNHNS and CDR2 is SASEGT. CDR3 DNA sequence: TGTGCCAGCAGTGAACCTGGCGGTTTCAACTATGGCTACACCTTC. This gives the protein CASSEPGGFNYGYTF.

This clone was found once. This chain uses TRBV4-1 with TRBJ2-1, with D hard to call. This CDR3 has 16 residues. CDR1 is MGHRA and CDR2 is YSYEKL in the germline V gene. V was clipped by 0 bases and J by 3 bases, with 12 bases between them. The DNA for the CDR3 is TGCGCCAGCAGCCAAGATCTTCAGCGCCTCTACAATGAGCAGTTCTTC. Its protein is CASSQDLQRLYNEQFF.

The chain employs TRBV6-1 and TRBJ2-1, with 15 bases that match TRBD2. This CDR3 has 16 residues. Germline loops: CDR1 MNHNS, CDR2 SASEGT. V shed 3 bases, J shed 7 bases, and the junction held 4 bases outside the gene matches. CDR3 DNA sequence: TGTGCCAGCAGTGATATCGGACTAGCGGGGGGGAATGAGCAGTTCTTC. It encodes CASSDIGLAGGNEQFF.

J is TRBJ2-5 and V is TRBV28, with 9 bases identical to TRBD1. Germline CDR1 is MDHEN and CDR2 is SYDVKM. This CDR3 is built from 12 residues. With V trimmed by 9 bases and J by 5 bases, 4 bases remained unmatched. The CDR3, as DNA: TGTGCCAGTACAGGGGGCGCGGAGACCCAGTACTTC. Amino acids: CASTGGAETQYF.

The chain uses TRBV3-1 (or the pseudogene TRBV3-2) and TRBJ1-2; no definite D call. This CDR3 region has 13 residues. The V end was cut by 7 bases, the J end by 4 bases, with 13 bases between. Germline assignment: CDR1 LGHDT and CDR2 YNNKEL (reference sequence). CDR3 nucleotide sequence: TGTGCCAGCACCCCGACCCGGGGCTATGGCTACACCTTC. Amino acids: CASTPTRGYGYTF.

The chain has TRBV14 and TRBJ2-7; D not resolved. The CDR3 is 15 amino acids. CDR1 is SGHDN and CDR2 is FVKESK in the germline V gene. V lost 1 base to trimming and J lost 0 bases, with 10 bases between them. CDR3: CASSQGSTLSYEQYF. The CDR3 coding sequence is TGTGCCAGCAGCCAAGGTAGTACCCTCTCCTACGAGCAGTACTTC.

Comment on this clone: The junction departs from the called germline gene at one end, perhaps through a read error. The chain links TRBV7-7 to TRBJ2-3, with 12 bases lining up with TRBD2. CDR1 and CDR2 (germline): SSHAT, FNYEAQ (reference sequence). The CDR3 extends over 15 amino acids. CDR3 in amino acids: CASSPSGGDADTQYF. In DNA form, the CDR3 reads TGTGCTAGCAGCCCTAGCGGGGGGGACGCAGATACGCAGTATTTT.

In its sample, this clone was seen once. This chain links TRBV6-5 with TRBJ2-1, with D uncertain. This CDR3 has 14 residues. V lost 0 bases and J lost 6, with 9 bases in between. Germline CDR1 reads MNHEY; CDR2 reads SVGAGI. In DNA, the CDR3 is TGTGCCAGCAGTTACTCGGGAAGGGCCAATGAGCAGTTCTTC. It is translated as CASSYSGRANEQFF.

The chain combines TRBV5-1 with TRBJ1-3; 12 bases map to TRBD1. The V segment lost 4 bases and the J segment 4 bases; nucleotides outside the gene matches: 9. This CDR3 is 17 amino acids long. The germline V gene encodes CDR1 SGHRS and CDR2 YFSETQ. CDR3 loop: CASSEGTGGSSGNTIYF. CDR3 nucleotides: TGCGCCAGCAGCGAAGGGACAGGGGGCTCTTCGGGAAACACCATATATTTT.

This chain connects TRBV29-1 to TRBJ2-1, with 7 nucleotides matching TRBD2. The CDR3 runs 15 residues. Germline V gene sequence: CDR1 SQVTM, CDR2 ANQGSEA. The V gene end was trimmed by 6 bases and the J gene end by 0 bases; junction bases not matched to a gene: 8. CDR3 DNA sequence: TGCAGCGTCATGGGAGGGGAGAGCTCCTACAATGAGCAGTTCTTC. Translating it yields CSVMGGESSYNEQFF.

This chain links TRBV10-3 with TRBJ2-1; 9 bases are shared with TRBD2. The germline gives CDR1 ENHRY, CDR2 SYGVKD. This CDR3 contains 15 residues. V gave up 3 bases and J gave up 9 bases; unmatched junction bases: 9. The CDR3 loop is CAISEGGRAEVEQFF. The CDR3 coding sequence is TGTGCCATCAGTGAAGGCGGGAGGGCCGAGGTTGAGCAGTTCTTC.

V usage is TRBV10-3 and J usage is TRBJ1-6; TRBD1 might be the D (6 bases). CDR3 size: 15 residues. The germline V gene encodes CDR1 ENHRY and CDR2 SYGVKD. The ends were cut back, 3 bases at V and 7 bases at J, with 13 bases in the middle. The chain's CDR3 is CAISDGGAGNSPLHF. The CDR3 DNA reads as TGTGCCATCAGTGATGGGGGCGCAGGGAATTCACCCCTCCACTTT.